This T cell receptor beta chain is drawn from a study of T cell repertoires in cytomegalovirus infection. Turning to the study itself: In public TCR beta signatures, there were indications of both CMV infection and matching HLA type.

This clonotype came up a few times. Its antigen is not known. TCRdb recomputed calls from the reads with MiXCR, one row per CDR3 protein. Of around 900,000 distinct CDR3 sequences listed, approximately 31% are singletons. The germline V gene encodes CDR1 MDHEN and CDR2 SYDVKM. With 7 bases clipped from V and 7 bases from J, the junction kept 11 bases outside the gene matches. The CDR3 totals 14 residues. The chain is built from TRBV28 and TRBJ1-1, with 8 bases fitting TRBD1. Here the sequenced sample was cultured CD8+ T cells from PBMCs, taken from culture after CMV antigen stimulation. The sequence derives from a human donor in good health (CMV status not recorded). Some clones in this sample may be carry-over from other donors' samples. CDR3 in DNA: TGTGCCAGCATGTCGACAGGGGAGGCCAATGAAGCTTTCTTT. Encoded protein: CASMSTGEANEAFF.